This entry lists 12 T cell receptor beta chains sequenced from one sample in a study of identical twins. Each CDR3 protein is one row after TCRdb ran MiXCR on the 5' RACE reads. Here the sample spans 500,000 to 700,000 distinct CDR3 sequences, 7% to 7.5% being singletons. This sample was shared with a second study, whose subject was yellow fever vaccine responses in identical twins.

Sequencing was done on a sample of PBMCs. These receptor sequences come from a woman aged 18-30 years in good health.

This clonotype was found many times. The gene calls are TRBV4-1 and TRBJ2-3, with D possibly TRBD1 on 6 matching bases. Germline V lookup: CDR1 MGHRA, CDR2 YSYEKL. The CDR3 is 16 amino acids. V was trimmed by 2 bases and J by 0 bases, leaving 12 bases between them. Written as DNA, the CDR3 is TGCGCCAGCAGCCAATTCAAGGACAGTAGCACAGATACGCAGTATTTT. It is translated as CASSQFKDSSTDTQYF.

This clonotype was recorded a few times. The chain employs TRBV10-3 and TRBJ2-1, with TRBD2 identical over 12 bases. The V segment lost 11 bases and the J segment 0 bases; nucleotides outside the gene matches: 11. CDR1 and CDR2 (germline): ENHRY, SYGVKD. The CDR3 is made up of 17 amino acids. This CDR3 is CAAPGTSGSSSYNEQFF. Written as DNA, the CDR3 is TGTGCCGCGCCGGGGACTAGCGGGTCGAGCTCCTACAATGAGCAGTTCTTC.

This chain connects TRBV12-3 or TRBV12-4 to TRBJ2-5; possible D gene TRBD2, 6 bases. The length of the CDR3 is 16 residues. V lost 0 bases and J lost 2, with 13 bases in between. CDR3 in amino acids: CASSLAVGGPQETQYF. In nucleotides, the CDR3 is TGTGCCAGCAGTTTAGCGGTGGGGGGACCTCAAGAGACCCAGTACTTC.

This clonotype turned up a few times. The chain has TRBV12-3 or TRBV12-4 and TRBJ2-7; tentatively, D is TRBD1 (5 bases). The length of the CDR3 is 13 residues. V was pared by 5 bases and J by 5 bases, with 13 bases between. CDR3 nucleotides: TGTGCCAGCAGTGCATCAGGGTGGAACGAGCAGTACGTC. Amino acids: CASSASGWNEQYV.

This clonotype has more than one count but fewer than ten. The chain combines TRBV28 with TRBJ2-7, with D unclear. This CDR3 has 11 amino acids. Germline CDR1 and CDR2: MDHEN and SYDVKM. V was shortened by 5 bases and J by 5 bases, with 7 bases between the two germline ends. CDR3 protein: CASSTVDEQYV. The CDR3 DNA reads TGTGCCAGCAGTACGGTCGACGAGCAGTACGTC.

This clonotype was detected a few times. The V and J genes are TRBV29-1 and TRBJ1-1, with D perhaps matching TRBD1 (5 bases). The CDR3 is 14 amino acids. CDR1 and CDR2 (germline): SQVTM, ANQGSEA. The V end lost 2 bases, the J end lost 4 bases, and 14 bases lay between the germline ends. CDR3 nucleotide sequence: TGCAGCGTTGAAATGGGGACTTCGGTCACTGAAGCTTTCTTT. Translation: CSVEMGTSVTEAFF.

CDR3 amino acids: CATALRSTDTQYF. CDR3 nucleotide sequence: TGTGCCACCGCGCTGCGGTCCACAGATACGCAGTATTTT. The rearrangement uses TRBV10-3 and TRBJ2-3; D not certain. The CDR3 has 13 residues. With 10 bases removed from V and 2 bases from J, the gap between germline ends came to 13 bases. In germline, CDR1 is ENHRY, CDR2 SYGVKD.

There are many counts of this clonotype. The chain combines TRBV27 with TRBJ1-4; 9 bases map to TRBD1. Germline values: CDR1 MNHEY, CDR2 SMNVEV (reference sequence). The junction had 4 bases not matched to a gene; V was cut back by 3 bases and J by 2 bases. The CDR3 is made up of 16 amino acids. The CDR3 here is CASSFTGGVTNEKLFF. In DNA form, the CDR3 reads TGTGCCAGCAGTTTCACAGGGGGCGTGACTAATGAAAAACTGTTTTTT.

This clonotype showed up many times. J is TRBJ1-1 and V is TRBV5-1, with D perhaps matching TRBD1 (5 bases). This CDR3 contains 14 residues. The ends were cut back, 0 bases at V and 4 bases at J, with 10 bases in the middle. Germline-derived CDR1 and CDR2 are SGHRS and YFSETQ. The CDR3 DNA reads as TGCGCCAGCAGCTTGGCCCGTGGGGCCACTGAAGCTTTCTTT. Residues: CASSLARGATEAFF.

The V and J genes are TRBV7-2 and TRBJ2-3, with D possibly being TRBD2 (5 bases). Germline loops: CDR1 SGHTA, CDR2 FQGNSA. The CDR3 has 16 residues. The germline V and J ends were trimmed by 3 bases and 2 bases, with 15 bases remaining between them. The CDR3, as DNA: TGTGCCAGCAGCTTCCGAGCGGCTTGGAACACAGATACGCAGTATTTT. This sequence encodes CASSFRAAWNTDTQYF.

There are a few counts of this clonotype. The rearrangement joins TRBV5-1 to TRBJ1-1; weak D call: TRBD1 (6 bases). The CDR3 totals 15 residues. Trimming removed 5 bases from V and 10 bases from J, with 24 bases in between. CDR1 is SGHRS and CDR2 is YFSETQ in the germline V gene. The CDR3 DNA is TGCGCCAGCAGGCTTACGAAGGACAGCCAGAAGGGAGCTTTCTTT. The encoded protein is CASRLTKDSQKGAFF.

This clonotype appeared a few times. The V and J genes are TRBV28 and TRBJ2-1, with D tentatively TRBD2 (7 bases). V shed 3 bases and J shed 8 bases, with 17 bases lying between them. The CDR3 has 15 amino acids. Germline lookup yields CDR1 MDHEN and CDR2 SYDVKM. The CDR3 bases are TGTGCCAGCAGTTTTGGGGGGGCAAAATCTTATGAGCAGTTCTTC. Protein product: CASSFGGAKSYEQFF.